This T cell receptor beta chain was identified in a study of OX40 agonist ivuxolimab in advanced cancers. Context from the whole study: The costimulatory receptor OX40 (CD134) was targeted by ivuxolimab, a fully human IgG2 agonistic monoclonal antibody. Intravenous ivuxolimab was administered to patients every 2 weeks at six dose levels: 0.01, 0.1, 0.3, 1.5, 3 and 10 mg/kg. Of the approximately 53 patients in dose escalation, about 20 had hepatocellular carcinoma, around 15 had melanoma, 9 had renal cell carcinoma and 9 had head and neck cancer. The dose-escalation cohort was 82.7% male with a mean age of approximately 59 years, ranging from roughly 23 to 90. Prior anti-PD-1, anti-PD-L1 or anti-CTLA-4 therapy was permitted, and 30% to 50% of dose-escalation patients had received checkpoint inhibitors. Partial responses were achieved by three dose-escalation patients, of whom one had hepatocellular carcinoma and two had cutaneous melanoma. The point of sequencing TCRbeta in the periphery was to test whether ivuxolimab changed TCR sequence diversity and drove clonal T-cell expansion. The paper reports the monotherapy dose-escalation portion (N ≈ 52 patients) of the phase I ivuxolimab trial.

The trial excluded patients who had a history of autoimmune disease or who were on systemic immunosuppression. In every dose cohort, peripheral blood was drawn for TCR sequencing at baseline, cycle 4 day 1, and cycle 7 day 1. Samples were obtained from an open-label, multicenter, first-in-human phase I dose-escalation trial of ivuxolimab. Adults with locally advanced or metastatic melanoma, renal cell, hepatocellular, or head and neck squamous cell carcinoma were enrolled in the trial. CD4+ and CD8+ T cells were sorted separately from peripheral blood before TCR sequencing. Worth noting for this clone: What this receptor recognizes is not known. Base-call qualities are not available, and no considerably larger clone is one nucleotide away.

The CDR3 goes from the cysteine to the phenylalanine over 14 residues. The retained sequence is limited to the CDR3, 42 bases, with the frame set at the first base. V is clipped by 5 bases and J by 0 bases, and the sequence between their germline boundaries is 10 bases long. Per the germline V gene, SGHVS is the CDR1 and FQNEAQ is the CDR2. Overall study results and their limits: Low levels of normalized T-cell clonal expansion were also seen in some nonresponding patients. At doses from 0.1 to 3.0 mg/kg, clonal expansion was seen in both CD4+ and CD8+ blood T cells between baseline and week 6. After ivuxolimab, expanded clones were on average more numerous among CD8+ T cells than among CD4+ T cells. In the 0.1-3.0 mg/kg groups, partial responders had among the lowest normalized peripheral clonal expansion, particularly in CD8+ T cells. Which antigens the clonally expanded peripheral T cells were specific for was not determined.

To sequence the TCRbeta CDR3 region, genomic DNA was isolated from the sorted cells. The immunoSEQ Assay was used for sequencing of TCRbeta CDR3 regions. TCRdb limited this immuneACCESS table to in-frame rearrangements with V and J called. A share of clones is missing; checked studies link under half to unresolved V genes, and the rest is unexplained. The sample records 65,000 to 95,000 clones, about 84% of which are singletons. 6.5% to 7.5% of the sample belongs to the ten largest clones. The V gene is TRBV7-8 and the J gene is TRBJ1-1, with TRBD1 tentatively as D gene (6 bases match). Sequenced here: CD4+ or CD8+ T cells sorted from blood, sampled in a trial of the OX40 agonist ivuxolimab. The clonotype was recovered from an adult with an advanced solid tumor such as melanoma, head and neck, liver or kidney cancer. The CDR3 amino acid sequence is: CASSGQRMNTEAFF. The sequence in DNA is TGTGCCAGCAGCGGACAGAGGATGAACACTGAAGCTTTCTTT.